This T cell receptor beta chain was captured in a study of blood T cell repertoires in COVID-19. Study overall: In each case, the material was cDNA or gDNA derived from T cells, B-cell-depleted T cells, or PBMCs.

Profiled with immunoSEQ multiplex PCR; TCRdb holds only in-frame clones, not every one. The data show 110,000 to 150,000 clones, roughly 80% seen once. V lost 5 bases to trimming and J lost 4 bases; unmatched junction nucleotides: 3. This CDR3 region has 13 residues. Recovery among Cohort 3 donors was established by two negative PCRs, clearance, or symptom resolution. This TCR was sampled from a woman between 45 and 65 years old who had recovered from COVID-19. This rearrangement joins TRBV12-3 or TRBV12-4 to TRBJ2-3, with 7 positions matching TRBD2. The sequencing sample was made of PBMCs or T cells enriched from blood (not recorded which). The DNA for the CDR3 is TGTGCCAGCAGTCGGGGGGAGGCAGATACGCAGTATTTT. Translated, it gives CASSRGEADTQYF.